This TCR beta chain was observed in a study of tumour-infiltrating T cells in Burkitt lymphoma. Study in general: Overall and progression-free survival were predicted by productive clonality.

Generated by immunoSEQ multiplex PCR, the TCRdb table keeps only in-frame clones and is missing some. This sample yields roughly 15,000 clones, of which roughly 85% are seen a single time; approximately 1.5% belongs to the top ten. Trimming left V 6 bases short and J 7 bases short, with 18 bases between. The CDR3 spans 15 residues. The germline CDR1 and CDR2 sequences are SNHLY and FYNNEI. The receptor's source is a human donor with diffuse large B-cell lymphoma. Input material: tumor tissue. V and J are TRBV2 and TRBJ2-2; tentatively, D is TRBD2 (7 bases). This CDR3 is CASRALGGGNGELFF. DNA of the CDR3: TGTGCCAGCAGGGCCCTAGGGGGGGGCAACGGGGAGCTGTTTTTT.